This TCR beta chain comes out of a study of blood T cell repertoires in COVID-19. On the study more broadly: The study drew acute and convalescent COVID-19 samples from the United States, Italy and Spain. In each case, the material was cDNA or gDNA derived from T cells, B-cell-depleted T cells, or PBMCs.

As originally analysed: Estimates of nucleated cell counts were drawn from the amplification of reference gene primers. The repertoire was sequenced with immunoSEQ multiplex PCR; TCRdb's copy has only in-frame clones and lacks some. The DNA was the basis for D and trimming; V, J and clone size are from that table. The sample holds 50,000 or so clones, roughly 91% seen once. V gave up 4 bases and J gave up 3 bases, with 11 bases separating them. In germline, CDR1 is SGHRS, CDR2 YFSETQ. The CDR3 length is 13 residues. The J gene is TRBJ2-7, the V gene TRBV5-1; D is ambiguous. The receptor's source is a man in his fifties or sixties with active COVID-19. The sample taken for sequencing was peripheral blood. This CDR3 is CASSRDKIYEQYF. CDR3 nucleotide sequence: TGCGCCAGCAGCCGAGACAAGATCTACGAGCAGTACTTC.